The 9 T cell receptor beta chains below all came from one sample that was sequenced in a study of a mutant IDH1 vaccine in newly diagnosed glioma. Time point defined: week 5, during vaccination. What each vaccine dose contained was 300 ug of mutant IDH1 20-mer peptide, accompanied by topical imiquimod. What these receptors recognize is not known. The table came from immunoSEQ multiplex PCR; TCRdb's copy has only in-frame clones and leaves some out. The profile shows 25,000 to 30,000 clones, around 89% of them singletons. The sequenced sample was PBMCs, obtained from a glioma patient whose treatment included an IDH1 peptide vaccine. These receptors originate from a man in his late teens or twenties with glioma.

The CDR3 sequence: CAWSVALDTQYF. The CDR3 DNA follows: TGTGCCTGGAGTGTAGCTCTGGATACGCAGTATTTT. J is TRBJ2-3 and V is TRBV30; D unresolved. Trimming removed 0 bases at V and 6 bases at J, with 7 bases between. The CDR3 runs to 12 residues. Germline V gene sequence: CDR1 GTSNPN, CDR2 SVGIG (reference sequence).

V and J are TRBV6-5 and TRBJ1-6, with 11 positions matching TRBD1. Per germline, CDR1 MNHEY and CDR2 SVGAGI. The CDR3 extends over 15 amino acids. J was trimmed by 7 bases and V by 5 bases; bases with no gene match: 4. For the CDR3, the DNA is TGTGCCAGCAGTCCCCGGACAGGGGGCAATTCACCCCTCCACTTT. It yields the protein CASSPRTGGNSPLHF.

The chain uses TRBV6-5 and TRBJ1-2; 7 bases align to TRBD1. V was clipped by 4 bases and J by 1 base; unmatched bases: 9. The CDR3 extends over 16 amino acids. Germline values: CDR1 MNHEY, CDR2 SVGAGI. In DNA, the CDR3 is TGTGCCAGCAGTTGGACAGGCGGCACGAGTAACTATGGCTACACCTTC. This encodes CASSWTGGTSNYGYTF.

CDR3 region: CASSYHRDPQPQHF. CDR3 DNA sequence: TGTGCCAGCAGTTACCACCGGGATCCTCAGCCCCAGCATTTT. The chain links TRBV6-6 to TRBJ1-5; D is unclear. V was cut by 2 bases and J by 6 bases, with 11 bases left in between. The CDR3 sequence is 14 residues long. CDR1 MNHNY and CDR2 SVGAGI come from the germline V gene (reference sequence).

The chain uses TRBV11-2 and TRBJ2-7; the D is unclear. Germline V gene sequence: CDR1 SGHAT, CDR2 FQNNGV. The CDR3 totals 15 residues. V lost 1 base to trimming and J lost 0 bases, with 10 bases between them. The CDR3 region is CASSLVDQSSYEQYF. The CDR3 region has the DNA TGTGCCAGCAGCTTAGTGGACCAAAGCTCCTACGAGCAGTACTTC.

The genes are TRBV4-1 and TRBJ2-3, with D possibly being TRBD2 (6 bases). Trimming shortened V by 3 bases and J by 0 bases, and 16 bases separated the two germline ends. The V gene's germline CDR1 is MGHRA and CDR2 YSYEKL. The CDR3 runs to 17 residues. CDR3 bases: TGCGCCAGCAGCCAGCCGGGACTGTTAACTAGCACAGATACGCAGTATTTT. It encodes CASSQPGLLTSTDTQYF.

CDR3 loop: CASSFNRENYGYTF. The CDR3 nucleotides read TGTGCCAGCAGCTTCAACAGGGAGAACTATGGCTACACCTTC. The chain employs TRBV7-9 and TRBJ1-2; TRBD1 is a possible D gene (6 bases). The V end lost 3 bases, the J end lost 2 bases, and 10 bases lay between the germline ends. Germline V gene data show CDR1 as SEHNR and CDR2 as FQNEAQ (reference sequence). The CDR3 consists of 14 residues. The full variable domain, its missing parts supplied by reference TRBV7-9 and TRBJ1-2, is DTGVSQNPRHKITKRGQNVTFRCDPISEHNRLYWYRQTLGQGPEFLTYFQNEAQLEKSRLLSDRFSAERPKGSFSTLEIQRTEQGDSAMYLCASSFNRENYGYTFGSGTRLTVV.

This chain connects TRBV7-9 to TRBJ1-1, with D possibly TRBD1 on 5 matching bases. Trimming stripped 5 bases from V and 3 bases from J, with 19 bases between. This CDR3 is 16 amino acids long. Germline V gene data show CDR1 as SEHNR and CDR2 as FQNEAQ (reference sequence). The CDR3 nucleotides read TGTGCCAGCAGCACGGGGGGGAGTTGGGGGGACACTGAAGCTTTCTTT. Its translation is CASSTGGSWGDTEAFF.

The chain uses TRBV28 and TRBJ1-2; D ambiguous. Germline V gene data show CDR1 as MDHEN and CDR2 as SYDVKM. The V gene lost 5 bases and the J gene lost 1 base, with 14 bases spanning the gap. The CDR3 runs 15 residues. The CDR3 sequence is CASSPPGGLNYGYTF. CDR3 bases: TGTGCCAGCAGTCCCCCAGGAGGACTTAACTATGGCTACACCTTC.